This section outlines one TCR beta chain sequence together with its context. Measured with immunoSEQ multiplex PCR; TCRdb has only the in-frame clones, and not every one. The sample yields under 50,000 clones, less than 85% seen once. The ends were cut back, 6 bases at V and 3 bases at J, with 7 bases in the middle. Per germline, CDR1 DFQATT and CDR2 SNEGSKA (reference sequence). CDR3 length equals 11 residues. The sample belongs to a study of blood T cell repertoires in COVID-19. The source is a woman aged 70-85 years with acute or convalescent COVID-19. V is TRBV20-1 and J is TRBJ2-3, with D perhaps TRBD2 (5 bases). The sample consisted of peripheral blood. The CDR3 DNA reads as TGCAGTGCGCGGGTGACAGATACGCAGTATTTT. This gives the protein CSARVTDTQYF.